The 2 T cell receptor beta chains below all came from one sample that was sequenced in a study of technical replicates of blood from a handful of donors (TCRdb year 2017). Receptors were amplified or captured by the immunoSEQ multiplex PCR assay. The table was pulled from immuneACCESS by TCRdb, which kept in-frame rearrangements only. Such tables lose some clones; where checked, under half of the loss comes from unresolved V genes, and the rest has no known cause. The sample contains more than 65,000 clones, about 96% of them found a single time. The ten largest clones add up to about 0.3% of the sample. The sample taken for sequencing was T cells isolated from PBMCs. These receptors all stem from a human donor in good health.

This clone was counted a single time. V is TRBV6-1 and J is TRBJ2-7; 9 bases match TRBD2. The CDR3 is 15 amino acids. Trimming cost V 1 base and J 5 bases; bases outside gene matches: 6. The germline gives CDR1 MNHNS, CDR2 SASEGT. CDR3 nucleotides: TGTGCCAGCAGTGAAGAGGTAGCGGGAGCCCACGAGCAGTACTTC. Its translation is CASSEEVAGAHEQYF.

This chain connects TRBV18 to TRBJ1-5; no clear D. The CDR3 has 12 residues. Germline V gene sequence: CDR1 KGHSH, CDR2 LQKENI. V was shortened by 6 bases and J by 5 bases, with 8 bases between the two germline ends. CDR3 sequence (DNA): TGTGCCAGCTCGCCCCGAGATCAGCCCCAGCATTTT. It specifies CASSPRDQPQHF.